The 24 T cell receptor beta chains given below trace back to one sample, sequenced in a study of cytomegalovirus exposure and HLA in healthy donors. The PCR contained 60 Vbeta and 13 Jbeta primers. Measured with immunoSEQ multiplex PCR; TCRdb has only the in-frame clones, and not every one. The table lists 150,000 to 200,000 clones, about three quarters of them singletons. The specimen sequenced was PBMCs. These receptors all come from a man aged 45-65 years in good health and CMV-seropositive.

A single count supports this clone. The chain couples TRBV4-3 to TRBJ1-5, with no clear D. CDR1 and CDR2 from the germline V gene are LGHNA and YSLEER. The CDR3 contains 15 residues. The ends were cut back, 0 bases at V and 4 bases at J, with 10 bases in the middle. The CDR3 nucleotides are TGCGCCAGCAGCCAAGAAATCGGGGTGAATCAGCCCCAGCATTTT. It codes for CASSQEIGVNQPQHF.

The chain recombines TRBV28 with TRBJ1-1; a possible D gene is TRBD1 (5 bases). The CDR3 is made up of 14 amino acids. Deletions cut 8 bases from V and 0 bases from J, with 13 bases between. Germline CDR1 reads MDHEN; CDR2 reads SYDVKM. The CDR3 region has the DNA TGTGCCAGCCCCGGCGGGGGGTTGAACACTGAAGCTTTCTTT. This sequence encodes CASPGGGLNTEAFF.

This clone was seen a few times. The chain employs TRBV18 and TRBJ2-5; D is possibly TRBD1 (6 bases). The V gene lost 3 bases and the J gene lost 0 bases, with 11 bases spanning the gap. This CDR3 is 15 amino acids long. CDR1 and CDR2 from the germline V gene are KGHSH and LQKENI. CDR3 DNA sequence: TGTGCCAGCTCACCTGGGACACTGTACCAAGAGACCCAGTACTTC. It is translated as CASSPGTLYQETQYF.

The chain is built from TRBV15 and TRBJ2-7; 12 bases align to TRBD2. The V and J ends lost 2 bases and 3 bases, in that order; junction bases with no gene match: 2. CDR1 is LNHNV and CDR2 is YYDKDF in the germline V gene (reference sequence). This CDR3 is 15 amino acids long. The CDR3 region is CATSRTSGGHYEQYV. In nucleotides, the CDR3 is TGTGCCACCAGCAGAACTAGCGGGGGGCACTACGAGCAGTACGTC.

This clone occurred once. DNA for the CDR3: TGTGCCAGCAGCTCCATGACAGGGACCTATGGCTACACCTTC. It is translated as CASSSMTGTYGYTF. The chain combines TRBV7-9 with TRBJ1-2, with 7 bases matching TRBD1. The V and J ends lost 4 bases and 4 bases, in that order; junction bases with no gene match: 6. There are 14 residues in the CDR3. Germline V gene lookup returns CDR1 SEHNR and CDR2 FQNEAQ (reference sequence).

This clone has just one count. Within the sample, other DNA sequences also encode this same CDR3. The chain uses TRBV9 and TRBJ1-1, with D possibly matching TRBD1 (5 bases). Per germline, CDR1 SGDLS and CDR2 YYNGEE. V was trimmed by 1 base and J by 1 base, leaving 5 bases between them. The CDR3 loop spans 13 amino acids. As DNA, the CDR3 is TGTGCCAGCAGCGTAAGGGGGAACACTGAAGCTTTCTTT. This encodes CASSVRGNTEAFF. Supplemented by reference TRBV9 and TRBJ1-1, the full variable domain reads DSGVTQTPKHLITATGQRVTLRCSPRSGDLSVYWYQQSLDQGLQFLIQYYNGEERAKGNILERFSAQQFPDLHSELNLSSLELGDSALYFCASSVRGNTEAFFGQGTRLTVV.

The chain recombines TRBV18 with TRBJ1-2, with D possibly matching TRBD1 (5 bases). The CDR3 is made up of 12 amino acids. V lost 0 bases and J 6 bases, leaving 5 bases between the germline ends. The V gene's germline CDR1 is KGHSH and CDR2 LQKENI. Here the CDR3 reads CASSPPGDGYTF. The CDR3 DNA follows: TGTGCCAGCTCACCACCAGGGGATGGCTACACCTTC.

Of note for this clone: Relative to the germline gene, one junction end is altered; a read error may explain this. This chain connects TRBV29-1 to TRBJ2-1; 7 bases are a match to TRBD1. Germline V gene data show CDR1 as SQVTM and CDR2 as ANQGSEA. CDR3 length equals 12 residues. CDR3 amino acids: CQSTGPYNEQFF. The CDR3 DNA is TGTCAGTCGACAGGGCCGTACAATGAGCAGTTCTTC.

The V call is TRBV5-1, the J call TRBJ2-2, with 10 bases lining up with TRBD2. Germline CDR1 is SGHRS and CDR2 is YFSETQ. J lost 1 base, V lost 0 bases, and 6 bases had no gene match. The CDR3 loop spans 18 amino acids. The CDR3 DNA sequence: TGCGCCAGCAGCTTGGGCCTAGCGGGGGAATTGAACACCGGGGAGCTGTTTTTT. Translating gives CASSLGLAGELNTGELFF.

This CDR3 reads CASSQEVGNPGASETQYF. The CDR3 DNA sequence: TGCGCCAGCAGCCAAGAGGTAGGGAATCCGGGAGCTTCGGAGACCCAGTACTTC. The chain links TRBV4-1 to TRBJ2-5, with D possibly TRBD2 on 6 matching bases. V was pared by 0 bases and J by 5 bases, with 22 bases between. In germline, CDR1 is MGHRA, CDR2 YSYEKL. This CDR3 comprises 18 residues.

V and J are TRBV19 and TRBJ1-4; 7 nucleotides line up with TRBD1. J lost 5 bases, V lost 6 bases, and 3 bases had no gene match. This CDR3 region has 13 residues. Germline V lookup: CDR1 LNHDA, CDR2 SQIVND (reference sequence). CDR3 region: CASRSRGNEKLFF. CDR3 nucleotides: TGTGCCAGTAGAAGCAGGGGGAATGAAAAACTGTTTTTT.

V usage is TRBV7-2 and J usage is TRBJ1-2; D unclear. Trimming took 1 base from V and 4 from J, leaving 13 bases between them. The CDR3 totals 15 residues. From germline, CDR1 is SGHTA and CDR2 FQGNSA. This CDR3 is CASSLGQSHLYGYTF. As DNA, the CDR3 is TGTGCCAGCAGCTTAGGGCAATCGCACCTCTATGGCTACACCTTC.

The chain has TRBV4-3 and TRBJ2-7, with 8 bases matching TRBD1. Germline V CDR1 and CDR2: LGHNA, YSLEER. This CDR3 is built from 14 residues. Losses at the gene ends were 0 bases for V and 7 bases for J; bases not matched to a gene: 5. The DNA for the CDR3 is TGCGCCAGCAGCCAAGATGAGGACAGGGAAGAGCAGTACTTC. As protein: CASSQDEDREEQYF.

This clone showed up just once. The V gene is TRBV7-2, the J gene TRBJ1-4, with D possibly TRBD1 on 5 matching bases. CDR3 length equals 16 residues. The germline V gene has CDR1 SGHTA and CDR2 FQGNSA. Trimming took off 2 bases at V and 5 bases at J, with 15 bases between the two ends. The CDR3 here is CASSLRMGTSNEKLFF. Written as DNA, the CDR3 is TGTGCCAGCAGCTTAAGGATGGGGACTAGCAATGAAAAACTGTTTTTT. Full variable domain (rest looked up from reference TRBV7-2 and TRBJ1-4): GAGVSQSPSNKVTEKGKDVELRCDPISGHTALYWYRQSLGQGLEFLIYFQGNSAPDKSGLPSDRFSAERTGGSVSTLTIQRTQQEDSAVYLCASSLRMGTSNEKLFFGSGTQLSVL.

The chain combines TRBV7-9 with TRBJ2-2; 12 bases map to TRBD2. This CDR3 has 17 amino acids. Trimming at V came to 3 bases and at J to 3 bases, leaving 5 bases not matched to a gene. Germline CDR1 and CDR2: SEHNR and FQNEAQ (reference sequence). The CDR3 loop reads CASSFNLAGGYTGELFF. CDR3 coding DNA: TGTGCCAGCAGCTTCAACCTAGCGGGGGGGTACACCGGGGAGCTGTTTTTT.

This clone was observed a handful of times. V usage is TRBV7-6 and J usage is TRBJ2-2; D is ambiguous. Germline lookup yields CDR1 SGHVS and CDR2 FNYEAQ. This CDR3 is built from 13 residues. Trimming removed 1 base at V and 3 bases at J, with 3 bases between. The CDR3 sequence is CASSLEHTGELFF. The CDR3 nucleotides are TGTGCCAGCAGCTTAGAGCACACCGGGGAGCTGTTTTTT.

Details on this clone: Relative to the germline gene, one junction end is altered; a read error may explain this. The chain has TRBV4-3 and TRBJ1-5; D unresolved. Germline-derived CDR1 and CDR2 are LGHNA and YSLEER. The CDR3 spans 15 residues. DNA of the CDR3: TGCGCCAGCCGCCAAGATCCGGGGTCTGATCAGCCCCAGCATTTT. It yields the protein CASRQDPGSDQPQHF.

V usage is TRBV5-1 and J usage is TRBJ1-1; 9 positions agree with TRBD1. CDR1 SGHRS and CDR2 YFSETQ come from the germline V gene. J gave up 8 bases and V 3 bases, and 8 bases lay outside the gene matches. CDR3 length: 14 residues. The CDR3 spells CASSWGQGQSEAFF. The CDR3, as DNA: TGCGCCAGCAGCTGGGGACAGGGTCAATCAGAAGCTTTCTTT.

The chain employs TRBV5-6 and TRBJ2-5, with 11 bases identical to TRBD2. Germline V gene data show CDR1 as SGHDT and CDR2 as YYEEEE. The CDR3 sequence is 16 residues long. V lost 0 bases and J lost 3; bases outside the gene matches: 4. CDR3 residues: CASSLAGSGGEETQYF. The DNA for the CDR3 is TGTGCCAGCAGCTTGGCCGGTAGCGGGGGGGAAGAGACCCAGTACTTC.

The rearrangement links TRBV6-1 to TRBJ2-1, with TRBD2 identical over 8 bases. The ends lost 7 bases at V and 7 bases at J; junction bases unmatched: 9. The CDR3 totals 14 residues. Germline assignment: CDR1 MNHNS and CDR2 SASEGT. CDR3 bases: TGTGCCAGCAACGCCCCGGGAGGGTGGAATGAGCAGTTCTTC. This translates into CASNAPGGWNEQFF.

The rearrangement links TRBV19 to TRBJ1-6, with D perhaps TRBD1 (5 bases). V lost 2 bases and J lost 5, with 19 bases in between. The CDR3 is made up of 18 amino acids. Germline lookup yields CDR1 LNHDA and CDR2 SQIVND (reference sequence). This CDR3 is CASSIPSPPGNDNSPLHF. The DNA of the CDR3 is TGTGCCAGTAGTATACCCTCTCCCCCAGGGAATGATAATTCACCCCTCCACTTT.

Only a few counts were recorded for this clone. The chain couples TRBV7-2 to TRBJ1-3, with 8 bases fitting TRBD1. There are 14 residues in the CDR3. J lost 0 bases, V lost 5 bases, and 0 bases had no gene match. Looked up from germline, CDR1 is SGHTA and CDR2 is FQGNSA. CDR3 sequence reads: CASSTGGSGNTIYF. In DNA form, the CDR3 reads TGTGCCAGCAGCACAGGGGGCTCTGGAAACACCATATATTTT.

This clone has just one count. The chain carries TRBV29-1 and TRBJ2-1; TRBD2 matches at 15 bases. The V and J ends lost 6 bases and 8 bases, in that order; junction bases with no gene match: 11. Germline values: CDR1 SQVTM, CDR2 ANQGSEA. CDR3 length: 16 amino acids. The CDR3 DNA reads TGCAGCGTGGATACAACCGGGACTAGCGGGGGGTATGAGCAGTTCTTC. This sequence encodes CSVDTTGTSGGYEQFF.

The chain is built from TRBV28 and TRBJ2-5; D might be TRBD1 (5 bases). Deletions cut 4 bases from V and 2 bases from J, with 14 bases between. CDR1 is MDHEN, CDR2 SYDVKM, per germline. The CDR3 is 15 residues long. The CDR3 sequence: CASSYRSTEQETQYF. CDR3 bases: TGTGCCAGCAGTTATCGATCGACAGAGCAAGAGACCCAGTACTTC.